Sequencing of this TCR beta chain was carried out in a study of OX40 agonist ivuxolimab in advanced cancers. Only in-frame clones appear in the TCRdb table, and some are missing; sequencing was by immunoSEQ multiplex PCR. The sample includes approximately 82,000 clones, around 87% of them seen just once. The germline V gene encodes CDR1 SGHNT and CDR2 YYREEE (reference sequence). Trimming cost V 4 bases and J 6 bases, with 9 bases left between them. This CDR3 is built from 12 residues. J is TRBJ2-3 and V is TRBV5-4; no firm D call. Source: CD4+ or CD8+ T cells sorted from blood, taken in a trial of the OX40 agonist ivuxolimab. The TCR originated in an adult with an advanced solid tumor such as melanoma, head and neck, liver or kidney cancer. CDR3 sequence: CASSRPEDTQYF. Here the CDR3 DNA reads TGTGCCAGCAGCCGCCCCGAGGATACGCAGTATTTT.